This T cell receptor beta chain originates from a study of regulatory T cells in long-lasting Graves disease. Many counts were recorded for this clonotype. Both iRepertoire HTBI primers and Arm-PCR of CDR3 regions were used to build the TCR beta libraries. TCRdb passed the multiplex PCR reads through MiXCR, listing each CDR3 protein once. The sample holds 380,000 or so distinct CDR3 sequences; about a sixth are singletons and the top ten take 20%. CDR1 and CDR2 (germline): SGHVS, FQNEAQ. The CDR3 contains 18 residues. The V and J ends lost 1 base and 2 bases, in that order; junction bases with no gene match: 9. Specified time point: newly diagnosed GD, antithyroid drugs for less than 3 months. RNA from PBMCs was the source of the TCR library. These data also featured in a second study, about T cells in Graves' hyperthyroidism and ophthalmopathy. That paper adds: Recently diagnosed hyperthyroidism of less than 2 months' duration affected patients aged 18 to 65.

This clonotype originated in a woman aged 18-29 years with Graves disease. The V gene is TRBV7-8, the J gene TRBJ2-1, with TRBD2 matching over 9 bases. Sequencing used peripheral blood mononuclear cells (PBMCs), obtained at new diagnosis, from a patient treated with antithyroid drugs. The CDR3 protein is CASSLGLAGTITYNEQFF. DNA of the CDR3: TGTGCCAGCAGCTTAGGTCTAGCGGGAACCATAACCTACAATGAGCAGTTCTTC.